This is a list of T cell receptor beta chains from one sample in a study of CD8+CD57+ T cells in acquired aplastic anemia. TCRdb passed the reads through MiXCR, listing each CDR3 protein once. The sample consists of roughly 180,000 distinct CDR3 sequences, just over 45% of them appearing once. Sequencing used sorted CD4+, CD8+, or CD8+CD57+ T cells (not recorded which) from PBMCs. The source is a human donor in good health. Each CDR3 is given with its conserved first and last residue. The D gene is left open where the match is weak. Clone size appears in some rows only: once, few, many, or a class for an expanded clone.

clone_size	v_call	d_call	j_call	cdr3_nt	cdr3_aa
-	TRBV7-2	TRBD2	TRBJ2-7	TGTGCCAGCAGCCGAGGGACTAGAGGGCCCTACGAGCAGTACTTC	CASSRGTRGPYEQYF
many	TRBV20-1	-	TRBJ2-5	TGCAGTGCTATCCCGGGCCAAAAGGTAGAGACCCAGTACTTC	CSAIPGQKVETQYF
many	TRBV20-1	TRBD1	TRBJ2-2	TGCAGTGCTCGACAGGGGGCGTATACCGGGGAGCTGTTTTTT	CSARQGAYTGELFF
few	TRBV2	-	TRBJ1-4	TGTGCCAATCCGAAGGCCACAGGGCGTGATGAAAAACTGTTTTTT	CANPKATGRDEKLFF
-	TRBV20-1	-	TRBJ1-2	TGCAGTGCTAGAGATATCGGCTACACCTTC	CSARDIGYTF
-	TRBV7-6	-	TRBJ1-6	TGTGCCAGCAGCTTATCGTTCGCTTCACCCCTCCACTTT	CASSLSFASPLHF
-	TRBV20-1	-	TRBJ1-1	TGCAGTGCCGGAAGGAACACTGAAGCTTTCTTT	CSAGRNTEAFF
-	TRBV19	-	TRBJ2-7	TGTGCCAGTAGTATAGCCGCAGGGCAGAATGAGCAGTACTTC	CASSIAAGQNEQYF
-	TRBV7-2	TRBD2	TRBJ2-5	TGTGCCAGCAGCCTATTAGCGGGTAGCGGACAAGAGACCCAGTACTTC	CASSLLAGSGQETQYF
many	TRBV10-3	TRBD1	TRBJ2-3	TGTGCCATCAGTGATCTAGACAGGGGAAGCACAGATACGCAGTATTTT	CAISDLDRGSTDTQYF
-	TRBV6-1	-	TRBJ2-3	TGTGCCAGCAGTGAACAACGAGATACGCAGTATTTT	CASSEQRDTQYF
-	TRBV7-4	-	TRBJ2-3	TGTGCTAGTGGTTTGGTAGGAGATACGCAGTATTTT	CASGLVGDTQYF
-	TRBV20-1	-	TRBJ1-5	TGCAGTGCGGACGGGGGTCAGGTGAGCAATCAGCCCCAGCATTTT	CSADGGQVSNQPQHF
-	TRBV18	-	TRBJ2-6	TGTGCCAGCTCACCAAAAGCAGGGCGCTCTGGGGCCAACGTCCTGACTTTC	CASSPKAGRSGANVLTF
few	TRBV6-5	-	TRBJ1-6	TGTGCCAGCAGTTATTTAATTCACTTT	CASSYLIHF
-	TRBV6-7	-	TRBJ2-3	TGTGCCAGCCAAGGGGATCCTAGCACAGATACGCAGTATTTT	CASQGDPSTDTQYF
many	TRBV12-3/TRBV12-4	-	TRBJ2-5	TGTGCCAGCAGTTTAGGGCAGGGGTACCAAGAGACCCAGTACTTC	CASSLGQGYQETQYF
many	TRBV29-1	-	TRBJ2-1	TGCAGCGTTGCTTTCGGGAGAAGTTCCTACAATGAGCAGTTCTTC	CSVAFGRSSYNEQFF
-	TRBV29-1	-	TRBJ2-7	TGCAGCGTTGAAGTGCGGGCTAGCGAGCAGTACTTC	CSVEVRASEQYF
many	TRBV7-9	-	TRBJ2-2	TGTGCCAGCAGCCCAGGCGGCCAGGGGAACACCGGGGAGCTGTTTTTT	CASSPGGQGNTGELFF
many	TRBV6-5	-	TRBJ2-6	TGTGCCAGCAGTTACATCTCTGGGGCCAACGTCCTGACTTTC	CASSYISGANVLTF
-	TRBV25-1	-	TRBJ1-1	TGTGCCAGCAGTGCCTTACAGGCCTTGGGGGAAGCTTTCTTT	CASSALQALGEAFF
-	TRBV4-3	-	TRBJ1-6	TGCGCCAGCAGCCAAGACTTCAGTAATTCGCCCCTCCACTTT	CASSQDFSNSPLHF
few	TRBV7-3	-	TRBJ2-2	TGTGCCAGCAGCTTATATGGGAACGGGGAGCTGTTTTTT	CASSLYGNGELFF
-	TRBV7-9	-	TRBJ1-6	TGTGCCAGCAGCTTAGGTGGGGGGCAGCCCCTCCACTTT	CASSLGGGQPLHF
many	TRBV2	TRBD2	TRBJ2-1	TGTGCCAGCAGTTCGACTAGCGGGAGGGGGAATGAGCAGTTCTTC	CASSSTSGRGNEQFF
-	TRBV19	-	TRBJ1-5	TGTGCCAGTAGTCTGGATGGGAGGGAACTGCAGCCCCAGCATTTT	CASSLDGRELQPQHF
many	TRBV3-1	TRBD2	TRBJ2-5	TGTGCCAGCAGCCACGGCGGGAGGAAAGAGACCCAGTACTTC	CASSHGGRKETQYF
many	TRBV20-1	-	TRBJ2-1	TGCAGTGTAGGGGGGAGAACCTACAATGAGCAGTTCTTC	CSVGGRTYNEQFF
-	TRBV7-2	-	TRBJ2-7	TGTGCCAGCAGCTTACAGAGCTACGAGCAGTACTTC	CASSLQSYEQYF
-	TRBV5-4	TRBD2	TRBJ2-5	TGTGCCAGCAGCTCATCAATAGCGGGAGAAGCAGAGACCCAGTACTTC	CASSSSIAGEAETQYF
-	TRBV2	-	TRBJ2-5	TGTGCCAGCATTAATGACAGGCGGAAAGAGACCCAGTACTTC	CASINDRRKETQYF
many	TRBV20-1	TRBD2	TRBJ2-3	TGCAGTGCCCTAGCGGGAGGGAGTTTCGGTAGCACAGATACGCAGTATTTT	CSALAGGSFGSTDTQYF
-	TRBV10-2	TRBD1	TRBJ1-2	TGCGCCAGCAGTGTGACAGGGGACTATGGCTACACCTTC	CASSVTGDYGYTF
many	TRBV2	-	TRBJ1-3	TGTGCCAGCAGTCACTCAGGAAGAAACACCATATATTTT	CASSHSGRNTIYF